Sequencing of this T cell receptor beta chain was carried out in a study of blood T cell repertoires in COVID-19. The CDR3 sequence is 15 residues long. Looked up from germline, CDR1 is SGHTA and CDR2 is FQGNSA. The V segment lost 6 bases and the J segment 6 bases; nucleotides outside the gene matches: 9. Clones were sequenced by immunoSEQ multiplex PCR, and TCRdb holds only the in-frame ones, with some missing. The table has about 130,000 clones, more than 80% seen once. The chain couples TRBV7-2 to TRBJ2-1; 9 bases fit TRBD2. The sequence was collected from a human donor in a cohort sampled during active COVID-19. The sequenced sample was peripheral blood. The CDR3 nucleotides are TGTGCCAGCAGTATTAGCGGGAGAGAAGGCAATGAGCAGTTCTTC. The encoded protein is CASSISGREGNEQFF.